This TCR beta chain emerged from a study of blood T cell repertoires in COVID-19. Assay used: immunoSEQ multiplex PCR; TCRdb lists only in-frame clones, some missing. The table includes some 350,000 clones, 85% to 90% detected once. This CDR3 contains 13 residues. CDR1 and CDR2 (germline): SGDLS, YYNGEE. V lost 0 bases, J lost 3 bases, and 6 bases lay in between. Sequences were obtained from PBMCs or T cells enriched from blood (not recorded which). This receptor was obtained from a man between 18 and 35 years old who had recovered from COVID-19. V usage is TRBV9 and J usage is TRBJ2-5; D may be TRBD2 (5 bases). The CDR3 DNA sequence: TGTGCCAGCAGCGTAGGAGCGGAAGAGACCCAGTACTTC. It yields the protein CASSVGAEETQYF.